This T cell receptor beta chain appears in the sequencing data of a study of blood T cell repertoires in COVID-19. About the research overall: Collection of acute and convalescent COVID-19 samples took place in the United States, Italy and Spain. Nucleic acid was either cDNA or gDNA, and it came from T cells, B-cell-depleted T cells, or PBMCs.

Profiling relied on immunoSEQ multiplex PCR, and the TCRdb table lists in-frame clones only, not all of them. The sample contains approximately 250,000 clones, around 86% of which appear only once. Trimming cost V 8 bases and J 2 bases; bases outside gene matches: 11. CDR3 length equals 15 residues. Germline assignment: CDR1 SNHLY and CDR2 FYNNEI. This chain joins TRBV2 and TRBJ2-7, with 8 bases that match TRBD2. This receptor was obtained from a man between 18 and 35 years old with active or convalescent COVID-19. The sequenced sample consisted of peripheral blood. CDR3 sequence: CASSRDSGEAYEQYF. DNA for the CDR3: TGTGCCAGCTCCAGAGATAGCGGGGAAGCCTACGAGCAGTACTTC.